Listed below are T cell receptor beta chains from one sample, sequenced in a study of blood T cells in healthy people across ages. MiXCR, applied by TCRdb to the 5' RACE reads, yields one record per CDR3 protein. This table has about 760,000 distinct CDR3 sequences, 25% appearing once. The data also belong to a second study, concerning T cells of mothers and their children.

The sample comprised blood. These receptors originate from a boy aged 5-17 years in good health. Each CDR3 is given with its conserved first and last residue. The D gene is left open where the match is weak. Clone size is given for some rows only: seen once, a few or many times, or a class if the clone is expanded.

cdr3_nt	cdr3_aa	v_call	j_call	d_call	clone_size
TGTGCCAGCAGCTTATACCCGACGGAGGTTAATAATGGGGCCAACGTCCTGACTTTC	CASSLYPTEVNNGANVLTF	TRBV7-3	TRBJ2-6	-	-
TGTGCCAGCAGTTACTCGAGACTCCATTACAATGAGCAGTTCTTC	CASSYSRLHYNEQFF	TRBV6-5	TRBJ2-1	-	few
TGTGCCAGCAGCCCCGGGACTGGCGGGAGTGGAGAGACCCAGTACTTC	CASSPGTGGSGETQYF	TRBV11-2	TRBJ2-5	TRBD2	-
TGTGCCAGCAGCTTAGAGGGGGCGCGGTATGGCTACACCTTC	CASSLEGARYGYTF	TRBV7-2	TRBJ1-2	TRBD1	many
TGTGCCAGCACCCAGGGCCGAGGCACAGATACGCAGTATTTT	CASTQGRGTDTQYF	TRBV6-5	TRBJ2-3	-	few
TGTGCCACCAGCAGATCCGACAGCAATTCACCCCTCCACTTT	CATSRSDSNSPLHF	TRBV15	TRBJ1-6	-	-
TGTGCCAGCAGTCGAACAGGGGCCATCGAGACCCAGTACTTC	CASSRTGAIETQYF	TRBV6-1	TRBJ2-5	TRBD1	few
TGCGCCAGCAGCTTGGCCCCCAGCCTTTTTAATACCGGGGAGCTGTTTTTT	CASSLAPSLFNTGELFF	TRBV5-1	TRBJ2-2	-	-
TGTGCCAGCAGTTACGGGTCAGGGGGTAGCTATGGCTACACCTTC	CASSYGSGGSYGYTF	TRBV6-6	TRBJ1-2	TRBD1	few
TGCAGTGCTAGAGATATGGGCGGAAGCGGTGAAAAACTGTTTTTT	CSARDMGGSGEKLFF	TRBV20-1	TRBJ1-4	-	-